The 19 T cell receptor beta chains below come from one sample, sequenced in a study of T cell responses to AZD1222 COVID-19 vaccine. TCRdb keeps only in-frame clones here, not all; method: immunoSEQ multiplex PCR. The sample carries over 150,000 clones, 80% to 95% recorded once. The sample was peripheral blood, taken 28 days after the second dose of the MenACWY control vaccine. The receptors derive from an adult who received the MenACWY meningococcal vaccine as a control.

The J gene is TRBJ1-1, the V gene TRBV7-8; 7 nucleotides match TRBD1. The ends lost 1 base at V and 6 bases at J; junction bases unmatched: 14. This CDR3 is built from 17 residues. Germline loops: CDR1 SGHVS, CDR2 FQNEAQ. The CDR3: CASSLDQWEKRGPEAFF. CDR3 in DNA: TGTGCCAGCAGCTTAGATCAATGGGAAAAAAGGGGGCCTGAAGCTTTCTTT.

The J gene is TRBJ1-4, the V gene TRBV24-1; D is perhaps TRBD1 (6 bases). V was shortened by 7 bases and J by 3 bases, with 11 bases between the two germline ends. The CDR3 totals 14 residues. The germline V gene has CDR1 KGHDR and CDR2 SFDVKD. The CDR3 region is CATSSGEANEKLFF. In DNA form, the CDR3 reads TGTGCCACCAGCTCAGGGGAGGCTAATGAAAAACTGTTTTTT.

V usage is TRBV11-2 and J usage is TRBJ2-7; a possible D gene is TRBD1 (6 bases). Trimming took off 1 base at V and 2 bases at J, with 12 bases between the two ends. The germline gives CDR1 SGHAT, CDR2 FQNNGV. This CDR3 has 15 residues. The CDR3 sequence is CASSLASTGAYEQYF. For the CDR3, the DNA is TGTGCCAGCAGCTTAGCCTCGACAGGCGCCTACGAGCAGTACTTC.

This chain joins TRBV6-5 and TRBJ1-6; D uncertain. Trimming took off 7 bases at V and 0 bases at J, with 10 bases between the two ends. Germline lookup yields CDR1 MNHEY and CDR2 SVGAGI. The CDR3 is made up of 15 amino acids. DNA of the CDR3: TGTGCCAGCACGGGAGAGCGCTCCTATAATTCACCCCTCCACTTT. It specifies CASTGERSYNSPLHF.

The rearrangement links TRBV7-9 to TRBJ1-3; 9 bases are a match to TRBD1. The CDR3 consists of 14 residues. V gave up 5 bases and J gave up 4 bases; unmatched junction bases: 3. Germline V gene lookup returns CDR1 SEHNR and CDR2 FQNEAQ (reference sequence). The CDR3 loop reads CASSPGTGGNTIYF. The CDR3 DNA reads as TGTGCCAGCAGCCCCGGGACAGGGGGAAACACCATATATTTT.

V and J are TRBV18 and TRBJ1-1; a possible D gene is TRBD1 (5 bases). Germline V gene data show CDR1 as KGHSH and CDR2 as LQKENI. The CDR3 contains 16 residues. V was shortened by 0 bases and J by 1 base, with 12 bases between the two germline ends. CDR3 bases: TGTGCCAGCTCACCACCTCGGGGGAGGGGGAACACTGAAGCTTTCTTT. This gives the protein CASSPPRGRGNTEAFF.

J is TRBJ2-1 and V is TRBV19; 9 positions match TRBD1. Germline V lookup: CDR1 LNHDA, CDR2 SQIVND (reference sequence). The CDR3 sequence is 14 residues long. Trimming cost V 7 bases and J 5 bases; bases outside gene matches: 6. Written as DNA, the CDR3 is TGTGCCAGTATCTCGACAGGGGGTAACAATGAGCAGTTCTTC. This gives the protein CASISTGGNNEQFF.

Turning to this clone: Other nucleotide sequences in the sample specify the same CDR3. This rearrangement joins TRBV6-5 to TRBJ1-5; no definite D call. Germline V gene sequence: CDR1 MNHEY, CDR2 SVGAGI. This CDR3 is built from 14 residues. Trimming pared 2 bases from V and 0 bases from J, leaving 5 bases between. CDR3 sequence: CASSYAYSNQPQHF. Written as DNA, the CDR3 is TGTGCCAGCAGTTACGCCTATAGCAATCAGCCCCAGCATTTT.

The V and J genes are TRBV2 and TRBJ1-5; TRBD1 aligns across 9 bases. Germline CDR1 and CDR2: SNHLY and FYNNEI. The CDR3 runs 14 residues. With 7 bases clipped from V and 7 bases from J, the junction kept 8 bases outside the gene matches. CDR3 in amino acids: CASTGDRAIQPQHF. DNA for the CDR3: TGTGCCAGCACTGGGGACAGGGCTATACAGCCCCAGCATTTT. Together with reference TRBV2 and TRBJ1-5, the CDR3 gives the full variable domain: EPEVTQTPSHQVTQMGQEVILRCVPISNHLYFYWYRQILGQKVEFLVSFYNNEISEKSEIFDDQFSVERPDGSNFTLKIRSTKLEDSAMYFCASTGDRAIQPQHFGDGTRLSIL.

CDR3 residues: CASSQDTGGLSTQYF. In DNA, the CDR3 is TGTGCCAGCAGCCAAGACACGGGGGGCCTATCGACCCAGTACTTC. V gene TRBV4-2 combines with J gene TRBJ2-5, with a weak D call TRBD2 (7 bases). Germline CDR1 reads LGHNA; CDR2 reads YNFKEQ. CDR3 length: 15 amino acids. V dropped 0 bases and J dropped 7 bases, with 15 bases sitting between them.

The DNA of the CDR3 is TGTGCCAGCAGCCAAGTACACCCATTTTCGGAATCTGACACTGAAGCTTTCTTT. Protein product: CASSQVHPFSESDTEAFF. J is TRBJ1-1 and V is TRBV3-1 (or the pseudogene TRBV3-2), with no clear D. Trimming took 1 base from V and 3 from J, leaving 21 bases between them. Germline V CDR1 and CDR2: LGHDT, YNNKEL (reference sequence). The CDR3 has 18 amino acids.

The genes are TRBV6-1 and TRBJ1-4; 8 nucleotides match TRBD1. After removal of 5 bases from V and 10 bases from J, the junction contained 9 bases not matched to a gene. CDR3 length: 14 amino acids. CDR1 and CDR2 from the germline V gene are MNHNS and SASEGT. CDR3 sequence: CASSPGTGVGKLFF. The DNA of the CDR3 is TGTGCCAGCAGTCCCGGGACAGGCGTCGGAAAACTGTTTTTT.

This chain joins TRBV27 and TRBJ1-1, with no clear D. CDR1 and CDR2 from the germline V gene are MNHEY and SMNVEV (reference sequence). The CDR3 covers 15 residues. The germline V and J ends were trimmed by 5 bases and 0 bases, with 13 bases remaining between them. In DNA form, the CDR3 reads TGTGCCAGCAGTCCCGTTGGTGCTATGAACACTGAAGCTTTCTTT. Translating gives CASSPVGAMNTEAFF.

This chain links TRBV7-2 with TRBJ1-6, with TRBD1 matching 7 bases. The CDR3 has 16 amino acids. With 2 bases clipped from V and 5 bases from J, the junction kept 6 bases outside the gene matches. The germline CDR1 and CDR2 sequences are SGHTA and FQGNSA. The CDR3 loop reads CASSLLGGQDNSPLHF. The DNA for the CDR3 is TGTGCCAGCAGCTTATTAGGTGGACAGGATAATTCACCCCTCCACTTT.

The chain carries TRBV18 and TRBJ1-4; D remains ambiguous. CDR1 and CDR2 (germline): KGHSH, LQKENI. V was cut by 3 bases and J by 3 bases, with 11 bases left in between. The CDR3 is made up of 15 amino acids. CDR3 sequence: CASSPERRANEKLFF. The CDR3 region has the DNA TGTGCCAGCTCACCGGAAAGGCGAGCTAATGAAAAACTGTTTTTT.

The rearrangement joins TRBV7-6 to TRBJ1-1; possibly TRBD1 for D (5 bases). This CDR3 contains 14 residues. Germline loops: CDR1 SGHVS, CDR2 FNYEAQ. Trimming cost V 8 bases and J 0 bases, with 13 bases left between them. CDR3 loop: CASSEGAVNTEAFF. The CDR3 DNA reads as TGTGCCAGCTCGGAAGGGGCGGTGAACACTGAAGCTTTCTTT.

J is TRBJ2-1 and V is TRBV2, with 7 nucleotides matching TRBD1. The CDR3 contains 14 residues. CDR1 SNHLY and CDR2 FYNNEI come from the germline V gene. Losses at the gene ends were 6 bases for V and 7 bases for J; bases not matched to a gene: 9. In nucleotides, the CDR3 is TGTGCCAGCAGCGTGCGACAGGGCTGGAATGAGCAGTTCTTC. Residues: CASSVRQGWNEQFF.

The gene calls are TRBV15 and TRBJ1-2, with D maybe TRBD1 (6 bases). The V gene's germline CDR1 is LNHNV and CDR2 YYDKDF (reference sequence). The CDR3 has 14 amino acids. Trimming took 1 base from V and 4 from J, leaving 10 bases between them. CDR3 nucleotides: TGTGCCACCAGCAGAGGACAGGCGGCCTATGGCTACACCTTC. This encodes CATSRGQAAYGYTF.

The table lists this clone with a few counts. This chain uses TRBV19 with TRBJ1-1; TRBD1 agrees at 7 bases. The CDR3 consists of 15 residues. Trimming at V came to 6 bases and at J to 0 bases, leaving 7 bases not matched to a gene. The germline gives CDR1 LNHDA, CDR2 SQIVND (reference sequence). This CDR3 reads CASSKAGTVNTEAFF. For the CDR3, the DNA is TGTGCCAGTAGCAAGGCCGGGACAGTGAACACTGAAGCTTTCTTT.